This entry lists 2 T cell receptor beta chains sequenced from one sample in a study of regulatory T cells in long-lasting Graves disease (dated by TCRdb to 2020 to 2022). The time point label here, explained by the study, means: newly diagnosed GD, antithyroid drugs for less than 3 months. RNA was extracted from PBMCs in TRIzol for both TCR sequencing and RNA sequencing. Library preparation employed multiplex PCR. Sequencing used an Illumina HiSeq 4000. TCR beta libraries were built with iRepertoire HTBI primers and Arm-PCR amplification of CDR3 regions. In-frame beta chains were kept once TCRdb had trimmed the public reads at Q25 with fastp and called clones with MiXCR. Rows merge per CDR3 protein into single entries with the most common DNA and genes. This sample lists 400,000 to 550,000 distinct CDR3 sequences; under 15% were detected once. 16% of the sample goes to the ten largest clones. These data were also reused for a study on T cells in Graves' hyperthyroidism and ophthalmopathy.

Sequencing was performed on peripheral blood mononuclear cells (PBMCs), taken at new diagnosis, from a patient treated with antithyroid drugs. These receptors all stem from a woman in her 30s with Graves disease. Donor details come from another sample of the same person, matched by shared clones.

This clonotype has at least ten counts. The gene calls are TRBV3-1 and TRBJ1-1, with 9 bases that match TRBD1. The length of the CDR3 is 14 residues. Per germline, CDR1 LGHDT and CDR2 YNNKEL (reference sequence). The V segment lost 4 bases and the J segment 4 bases; nucleotides outside the gene matches: 4. CDR3 amino acids: CASSRSTGGTEAFF. CDR3 sequence (DNA): TGTGCCAGCAGCCGTTCGACAGGGGGCACTGAAGCTTTCTTT.

The gene calls are TRBV5-1 and TRBJ2-5, with D perhaps matching TRBD1 or TRBD2 (6 bases each). Germline V gives CDR1 SGHRS, CDR2 YFSETQ. Trimming pared 5 bases from V and 5 bases from J, leaving 16 bases between. The CDR3 spans 14 residues. CDR3 nucleotide sequence: TGCGCCAGCAGAACGACCGGGGGCGCGGAGACCCAGTACTTC. It is translated as CASRTTGGAETQYF. The full variable domain, its missing parts supplied by reference TRBV5-1 and TRBJ2-5, is KAGVTQTPRYLIKTRGQQVTLSCSPISGHRSVSWYQQTPGQGLQFLFEYFSETQRNKGNFPGRFSGRQFSNSRSEMNVSTLELGDSALYLCASRTTGGAETQYFGPGTRLLVL.